This T cell receptor (beta chain) is from a study of PD-L1 blockade in urothelial cancer. About the research overall: Prior exposure to chemotherapy in patients amounted to 0 to 3 regimens received.

Time point defined: peripheral blood 6 weeks after treatment start. Sequencing was performed with immunoSEQ multiplex PCR; in TCRdb, only in-frame clones are kept and a portion is missing. The sample lists 46,000 or so clones; approximately 86% were seen once. The germline gives CDR1 SGHTA, CDR2 FQGNSA. Trimming removed 2 bases from V and 0 bases from J, with 5 bases in between. The CDR3 is 14 residues long. The source is a man in his 60s with urothelial cancer. Specimen: PBMCs, collected around atezolizumab (anti-PD-L1) treatment. The chain links TRBV7-2 to TRBJ1-3; D unclear. The CDR3 sequence: CASSLTVSGNTIYF. Here the CDR3 DNA reads TGTGCCAGCAGCTTAACAGTCTCTGGAAACACCATATATTTT.